This entry features one T cell receptor beta chain sequence. What it binds is unknown. The sample originates from a study of T cell repertoires in cytomegalovirus infection. Germline V gives CDR1 SEHNR, CDR2 FQNEAQ (reference sequence). This CDR3 contains 19 residues. V gave up 4 bases and J gave up 2 bases, with 23 bases separating them. TCRdb re-called the reads through MiXCR, storing one row per CDR3 protein. The sample records about a million distinct CDR3 sequences, approximately 32% being singletons. The sample here was cultured CD8+ T cells from PBMCs, taken from culture after CMV antigen stimulation. The rearrangement uses TRBV7-9 and TRBJ2-2; D might be TRBD2 (6 bases). The sequence derives from a human donor in good health (CMV status not recorded). Some clones in this sample may be carry-over from other donors' samples. As DNA, the CDR3 is TGTGCCAGCAGCTCACCCCGGGGAGGAGGGTTTCTTAACACCGGGGAGCTGTTTTTT. The encoded protein is CASSSPRGGGFLNTGELFF.